This T cell receptor beta chain was captured in a study of blood T cell repertoires in COVID-19. Study as a whole: Samples of COVID-19 (acute and convalescent) were obtained from the United States, Italy and Spain.

Germline values: CDR1 MNHEY, CDR2 SVGEGT. The V end was cut by 5 bases, the J end by 0 bases, with 13 bases between. This CDR3 spans 15 amino acids. Per the original methods: Amplification of reference gene primers provided the estimated nucleated cell counts. Clones were read by immunoSEQ multiplex PCR, and TCRdb kept only the in-frame ones, dropping some. V, J and clone size are those of that table, while D and trimming were read from the DNA. The profile shows 210,000 or so clones, 70% to 90% of them singletons. Sequences were obtained from peripheral blood. This clonotype was obtained from a woman in her thirties or forties who had recovered from COVID-19. The chain combines TRBV6-2 or TRBV6-3 with TRBJ1-1; perhaps TRBD1 as D (6 bases). CDR3 nucleotide sequence: TGTGCCAGCAGTCACTGGACAGTCATGAACACTGAAGCTTTCTTT. This gives the protein CASSHWTVMNTEAFF.